The 23 T cell receptor beta chains given below trace back to one sample, sequenced in a study of long-term antiretroviral therapy in people with HIV. The authors ran the immunoSEQ assay, v3.0, at survey level. The assay was immunoSEQ multiplex PCR, and TCRdb's table has in-frame clones only and misses some. This table has some 30,000 clones, 90% to 95% appearing once. Sequences were derived from unsorted PBMCs, sampled 7.4 years after starting antiretroviral therapy. Receptors were obtained from a man aged 45-65 years with HIV.

The chain joins TRBV9 to TRBJ1-1; D ambiguous. This CDR3 contains 14 residues. The V and J ends lost 0 bases and 4 bases respectively, with 10 bases between them. CDR1 and CDR2 from the germline V gene are SGDLS and YYNGEE. In DNA form, the CDR3 reads TGTGCCAGCAGCGTAGAACTTCTAGGCACTGAAGCTTTCTTT. This gives the protein CASSVELLGTEAFF.

The CDR3 DNA reads TGTGCCAGCAGCTTCGGACTAGCGGGCACAGATACGCAGTATTTT. Translating gives CASSFGLAGTDTQYF. The V gene is TRBV9, the J gene TRBJ2-3; 10 bases map to TRBD2. CDR3 length: 15 amino acids. Germline CDR1 is SGDLS and CDR2 is YYNGEE. The J segment lost 1 base and the V segment lost 4 bases, leaving 3 bases of the junction unmatched.

This chain uses TRBV28 with TRBJ2-3; TRBD1 agrees at 9 bases. Looked up from germline, CDR1 is MDHEN and CDR2 is SYDVKM. Trimming cost V 2 bases and J 4 bases; bases outside gene matches: 1. The CDR3 has 14 amino acids. The CDR3 DNA is TGTGCCAGCAGTTTAACAGGGGGCCCAGATACGCAGTATTTT. The encoded protein is CASSLTGGPDTQYF. Full variable domain (outside the CDR3, taken from reference TRBV28 and TRBJ2-3): DVKVTQSSRYLVKRTGEKVFLECVQDMDHENMFWYRQDPGLGLRLIYFSYDVKMKEKGDIPEGYSVSREKKERFSLILESASTNQTSMYLCASSLTGGPDTQYFGPGTRLTVL.

V is TRBV9 and J is TRBJ2-7, with D possibly being TRBD1 (5 bases). The CDR3 runs 14 residues. Trimming cost V 0 bases and J 4 bases, with 11 bases left between them. Germline CDR1 SGDLS, CDR2 YYNGEE. This CDR3 is CASSVAREGYEQYF. CDR3 DNA sequence: TGTGCCAGCAGCGTAGCCAGGGAAGGATACGAGCAGTACTTC. The variable domain in full, with the rest retrieved from reference TRBV9 and TRBJ2-7, is DSGVTQTPKHLITATGQRVTLRCSPRSGDLSVYWYQQSLDQGLQFLIQYYNGEERAKGNILERFSAQQFPDLHSELNLSSLELGDSALYFCASSVAREGYEQYFGPGTRLTVT.

This clone was counted a few times. The chain is built from TRBV5-1 and TRBJ2-7; D might be TRBD2 (6 bases). V was pared by 5 bases and J by 1 base, with 13 bases between. Germline V CDR1 and CDR2: SGHRS, YFSETQ. CDR3 size: 14 residues. The CDR3 DNA follows: TGCGCCAGCAGTTCCGGGACTGGGTCCTACGAGCAGTACTTC. Protein sequence: CASSSGTGSYEQYF.

The V call is TRBV29-1, the J call TRBJ2-3; 7 nucleotides align to TRBD1. This CDR3 has 13 residues. J was trimmed by 4 bases and V by 5 bases; bases with no gene match: 6. Germline V gives CDR1 SQVTM, CDR2 ANQGSEA. DNA of the CDR3: TGCAGCGTTCAGTCGGGGACAGCAGATACGCAGTATTTT. It encodes CSVQSGTADTQYF.

This clone was observed once. The chain uses TRBV19 and TRBJ1-2; D possibly corresponds to TRBD1 (6 bases). Germline V gene lookup returns CDR1 LNHDA and CDR2 SQIVND (reference sequence). Between the trimmed V and J ends, which lost 4 bases and 8 bases, there was a span of 20 bases. CDR3 length: 15 residues. DNA of the CDR3: TGTGCCAGTAGTAAAGGGGACATTAACCTCGTGGGCTACACCTTC. Amino acid sequence: CASSKGDINLVGYTF.

This clone was recorded only once. This chain joins TRBV5-1 and TRBJ1-1; no clear D gene. With 1 base removed from V and 0 bases from J, the gap between germline ends came to 10 bases. The CDR3 contains 15 residues. Germline CDR1 reads SGHRS; CDR2 reads YFSETQ. CDR3 nucleotide sequence: TGCGCCAGCAGCTTGAACGGAGCGCTGAACACTGAAGCTTTCTTT. Translating it yields CASSLNGALNTEAFF. Full variable domain (missing parts from reference TRBV5-1 and TRBJ1-1): KAGVTQTPRYLIKTRGQQVTLSCSPISGHRSVSWYQQTPGQGLQFLFEYFSETQRNKGNFPGRFSGRQFSNSRSEMNVSTLELGDSALYLCASSLNGALNTEAFFGQGTRLTVV.

This chain connects TRBV2 to TRBJ1-2; 7 nucleotides agree with TRBD1. Germline V lookup: CDR1 SNHLY, CDR2 FYNNEI. The CDR3 has 12 residues. Germline trimming cut 4 bases from V and 13 bases from J; bases unmatched to any gene: 9. The CDR3 here is CASSAGTASLTF. The CDR3 DNA reads TGTGCCAGCAGTGCCGGGACAGCGTCCCTCACCTTC.

DNA for the CDR3: TGTGCCAGCAGTTTCCCGCCCGGGACAGGGGCCCATGGCTACACCTTC. This codes for CASSFPPGTGAHGYTF. The chain is built from TRBV28 and TRBJ1-2, with 10 bases fitting TRBD1. Germline lookup yields CDR1 MDHEN and CDR2 SYDVKM. This CDR3 region has 16 residues. Trimming took 3 bases from V and 6 from J; bases not matched to a gene: 10.

The chain carries TRBV7-2 and TRBJ1-1; D not certain. The CDR3 covers 14 residues. V lost 0 bases, J lost 5 bases, and 10 bases lay in between. Germline-derived CDR1 and CDR2 are SGHTA and FQGNSA. CDR3 DNA: TGTGCCAGCAGCTTAGCCTTGGAGGAAACTGAAGCTTTCTTT. Translated, it gives CASSLALEETEAFF.

This clone was recorded a few times. V usage is TRBV6-6 and J usage is TRBJ2-3; 10 bases align to TRBD2. The CDR3 runs 16 residues. Trimming at V came to 6 bases and at J to 4 bases, leaving 10 bases not matched to a gene. Germline lookup yields CDR1 MNHNY and CDR2 SVGAGI (reference sequence). Written as DNA, the CDR3 is TGTGCCAGCAGACTCGATAGCGGGGGGAGGGCAGATACGCAGTATTTT. As protein: CASRLDSGGRADTQYF.

The V and J genes are TRBV28 and TRBJ1-2, with 7 bases that match TRBD1. The CDR3 is 15 amino acids. Trimming cost V 1 base and J 3 bases; bases outside gene matches: 5. The germline gives CDR1 MDHEN, CDR2 SYDVKM. CDR3 in amino acids: CASSLSMDRYYGYTF. The DNA of the CDR3 is TGTGCCAGCAGTTTATCGATGGACAGGTACTATGGCTACACCTTC.

In its sample, this clone was seen once. The V call is TRBV5-1, the J call TRBJ1-2; 9 nucleotides line up with TRBD1. The germline V gene has CDR1 SGHRS and CDR2 YFSETQ. Trimming at V came to 3 bases and at J to 4 bases, leaving 7 bases not matched to a gene. CDR3 size: 15 residues. The CDR3 reads CASSYTGGAGYGYTF. CDR3 coding DNA: TGCGCCAGCAGCTATACAGGGGGCGCCGGCTATGGCTACACCTTC. Combining the CDR3 with reference TRBV5-1 and TRBJ1-2 gives the whole variable domain KAGVTQTPRYLIKTRGQQVTLSCSPISGHRSVSWYQQTPGQGLQFLFEYFSETQRNKGNFPGRFSGRQFSNSRSEMNVSTLELGDSALYLCASSYTGGAGYGYTFGSGTRLTVV.

The chain recombines TRBV7-6 with TRBJ1-4; TRBD1 aligns across 9 bases. V lost 1 base to trimming and J lost 8 bases; unmatched junction nucleotides: 8. The CDR3 is 16 residues long. Per germline, CDR1 SGHVS and CDR2 FNYEAQ. CDR3 sequence reads: CASSLVTGGAREKLFF. The CDR3 DNA follows: TGTGCCAGCAGCTTAGTAACAGGGGGCGCCCGCGAAAAACTGTTTTTT.

V is TRBV9 and J is TRBJ2-7; D ambiguous. The CDR3 runs to 13 residues. V lost 2 bases, J lost 2 bases, and 8 bases lay in between. Germline V gives CDR1 SGDLS, CDR2 YYNGEE. The CDR3 bases are TGTGCCAGCAGCGTTACAGAGACCTACGAGCAGTACTTC. Its protein is CASSVTETYEQYF.

V usage is TRBV11-2 and J usage is TRBJ2-1, with 10 bases aligning to TRBD2. After removal of 1 base from V and 4 bases from J, the junction contained 10 bases not matched to a gene. Germline assignment: CDR1 SGHAT and CDR2 FQNNGV. CDR3 size: 18 residues. The CDR3 region is CASSLGAFIAGGYNEQFF. In DNA, the CDR3 is TGTGCCAGCAGCTTAGGCGCGTTTATAGCGGGGGGTTACAATGAGCAGTTCTTC.

The V and J genes are TRBV29-1 and TRBJ2-3; D is possibly TRBD2 (5 bases). Germline CDR1 reads SQVTM; CDR2 reads ANQGSEA. The V gene lost 3 bases and the J gene lost 1 base, with 11 bases spanning the gap. The CDR3 is 14 residues long. This chain's CDR3 is CSVERALGTDTQYF. CDR3 nucleotide sequence: TGCAGCGTTGAGCGGGCGCTAGGCACAGATACGCAGTATTTT.

The rearrangement links TRBV5-1 to TRBJ1-4; the match to TRBD1 covers 8 bases. Germline-derived CDR1 and CDR2 are SGHRS and YFSETQ. V lost 4 bases to trimming and J lost 7 bases; unmatched junction nucleotides: 6. This CDR3 is built from 14 residues. The CDR3 here is CASSHQGAGEKLFF. The DNA for the CDR3 is TGCGCCAGCAGCCACCAGGGGGCTGGTGAAAAACTGTTTTTT.

The rearrangement joins TRBV28 to TRBJ2-1; 9 bases are shared with TRBD2. The trim removed 5 bases at V and 3 bases at J, leaving 8 bases unmatched. CDR1 is MDHEN and CDR2 is SYDVKM in the germline V gene. This CDR3 has 16 amino acids. CDR3 nucleotides: TGTGCCAGCAGTACAGCCGGGACTAGCTACTACAATGAGCAGTTCTTC. The encoded protein is CASSTAGTSYYNEQFF. The full variable domain, in which reference TRBV28 and TRBJ2-1 provide the parts outside the CDR3, is DVKVTQSSRYLVKRTGEKVFLECVQDMDHENMFWYRQDPGLGLRLIYFSYDVKMKEKGDIPEGYSVSREKKERFSLILESASTNQTSMYLCASSTAGTSYYNEQFFGPGTRLTVL.

The table lists this clone with a count of one. This chain connects TRBV4-3 to TRBJ2-3, with D possibly being TRBD1 (6 bases). The CDR3 covers 21 residues. From germline, CDR1 is LGHNA and CDR2 YSLEER. V shed 2 bases and J shed 0 bases, with 27 bases lying between them. CDR3 in amino acids: CASSQSLRVGTTGPSTDTQYF. CDR3 sequence (DNA): TGCGCCAGCAGCCAAAGTCTCCGGGTGGGGACGACAGGACCTAGCACAGATACGCAGTATTTT.

CDR3 sequence (DNA): TGCGCCAGCAGCCAAGGACCCGGGACTAACCTATACGGCTACACCTTC. It is translated as CASSQGPGTNLYGYTF. The V gene is TRBV4-1, the J gene TRBJ1-2; tentatively, D is TRBD1 (5 bases). V gave up 1 base and J gave up 8 bases, with 20 bases separating them. CDR3 length: 16 amino acids. From germline, CDR1 is MGHRA and CDR2 YSYEKL.

The chain uses TRBV9 and TRBJ1-1; TRBD1 matches 9 bases. CDR1 SGDLS and CDR2 YYNGEE come from the germline V gene. J lost 1 base, V lost 1 base, and 5 bases had no gene match. This CDR3 has 16 residues. CDR3 coding DNA: TGTGCCAGCAGCGTAACCGGGACAGGGCGGAACACTGAAGCTTTCTTT. Translation: CASSVTGTGRNTEAFF.